The clone carrying this TCR beta chain came up many times. Germline V gene data show CDR1 as SGHTA and CDR2 as FQGNSA. CDR3 length: 14 amino acids. The ends were cut back, 1 base at V and 1 base at J, with 8 bases in the middle. Per sample, extraction of total RNA gave at least 6 micrograms in every case. This sample is part of a study of blood T cells in healthy people across ages. Then a second PCR, running about 6 to 12 cycles, was carried out with a sample-barcoded 5' primer and a J-beta primer mix. TCRdb re-derived calls from the 5' RACE reads in MiXCR, one entry per CDR3 protein. The sample lists around 1,500,000 distinct CDR3 sequences; approximately 30% were seen once.

The TCR comes from a woman in her twenties or thirties in good health. Sequencing used blood. The chain combines TRBV7-2 with TRBJ2-7; D remains ambiguous. In nucleotides, the CDR3 is TGTGCCAGCAGCTTAGGATGGGGATCCTACGAGCAGTACTTC. Encoded protein: CASSLGWGSYEQYF. The full variable domain, its missing parts supplied by reference TRBV7-2 and TRBJ2-7, is GAGVSQSPSNKVTEKGKDVELRCDPISGHTALYWYRQSLGQGLEFLIYFQGNSAPDKSGLPSDRFSAERTGGSVSTLTIQRTQQEDSAVYLCASSLGWGSYEQYFGPGTRLTVT.